These T cell receptor beta chains were read from a single sample in a study of OX40 agonist ivuxolimab in advanced cancers. Libraries were prepared by immunoSEQ multiplex PCR; TCRdb keeps only in-frame clonotypes and omits some of them. The sample lists 65,000 to 70,000 clones; around 89% were seen once. The specimen comprised CD4+ or CD8+ T cells sorted from blood, sampled in a trial of the OX40 agonist ivuxolimab. These receptors were collected from an adult with an advanced solid tumor such as melanoma, head and neck, liver or kidney cancer. Both conserved end residues are part of each CDR3.

>TRBV7-3
CASGPGGHNEQFF
>TRBV9
CASSSRTSGRAPDTQYF
>TRBV9
CASSVAFGDADPSYNEQFF
>TRBV11-2
CASSRITSSDTQYF
>TRBV28
CASSFGGSKDTQYF
>TRBV18
CASSPSGSGYTF
>TRBV6-6
CASRVRTQPYEQYF
>TRBV5-5
CASSSQGNSGANVLTF
>TRBV4-2
CASSQVGAGESPLHF
>TRBV2
CASSEQGMNTEAFF
>TRBV5-6
CASSMPGSSGEETQYF
>TRBV4-1
CASGWLSGTNEQFF
>TRBV5-4
CASRGTVASGRGTGELFF
>TRBV19
CASSPTGEILYGYTF
>TRBV11-2
CASSLIPGRAEQYF
>TRBV5-5
CASSLTVTSGKGGQYF
>TRBV9
CASSVLGSTSYNEQFF
>TRBV11-2
CASSLILGELFF
>TRBV7-6
CASSFGSSTNEKLFF
>TRBV2
CASSDRLDGTPLHF
>TRBV28
CASSYPGRSSGANVLTF
>TRBV20-1
CSASFYNEQFF
>TRBV28
CASRNSGHTDTQYF
>TRBV2
CASSYTDRGNNEQFF
>TRBV7-2
CASSLVPRAGGHEQYF
>TRBV28
CASSLASGEQYF
>TRBV9
CASSVEGRAPNEQFF
>TRBV10-2
CASSPHPTEAFF
>TRBV7-2
CASSFRTGADTQYF
>TRBV7-8
CASSPTAGGSYEQYF
>TRBV7-9
CASIAGANTGELFF
>TRBV4-1
CASSQDENSLNYGYTF
>TRBV15
CATSRDNAQNTGELFF
>TRBV5-1
CASSPGGSGLYEQYF
>TRBV27
CASSNLTRQAEAFF
>TRBV11-3
CASREGGEQYF
>TRBV28
CASSLSRQGPRAQYF